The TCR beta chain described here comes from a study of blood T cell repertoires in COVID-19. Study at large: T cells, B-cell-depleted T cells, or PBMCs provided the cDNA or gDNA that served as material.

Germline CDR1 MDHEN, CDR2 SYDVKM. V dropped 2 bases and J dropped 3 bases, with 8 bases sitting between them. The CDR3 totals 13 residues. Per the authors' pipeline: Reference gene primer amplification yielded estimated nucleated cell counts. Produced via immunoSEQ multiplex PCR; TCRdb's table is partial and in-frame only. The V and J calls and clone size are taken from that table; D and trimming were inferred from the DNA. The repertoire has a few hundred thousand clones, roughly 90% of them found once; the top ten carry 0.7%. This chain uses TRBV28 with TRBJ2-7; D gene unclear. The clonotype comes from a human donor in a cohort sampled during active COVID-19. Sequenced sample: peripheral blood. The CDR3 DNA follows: TGTGCCAGCAGTTTACGACCAGGCTACGAGCAGTACTTC. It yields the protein CASSLRPGYEQYF.